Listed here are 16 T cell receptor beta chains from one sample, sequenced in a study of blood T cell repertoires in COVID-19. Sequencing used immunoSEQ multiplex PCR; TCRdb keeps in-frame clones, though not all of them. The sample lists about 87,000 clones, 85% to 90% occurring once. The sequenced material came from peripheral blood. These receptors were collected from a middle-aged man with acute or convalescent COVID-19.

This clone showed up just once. The CDR3 here is CSVEGVGRQGGYTF. As DNA, the CDR3 is TGCAGCGTTGAAGGGGTTGGGCGCCAGGGCGGCTACACCTTC. The J gene is TRBJ1-2, the V gene TRBV29-1, with TRBD1 as a possible D gene (5 bases). The germline V gene has CDR1 SQVTM and CDR2 ANQGSEA. The germline V and J ends were trimmed by 1 base and 8 bases, with 17 bases remaining between them. The CDR3 contains 14 residues.

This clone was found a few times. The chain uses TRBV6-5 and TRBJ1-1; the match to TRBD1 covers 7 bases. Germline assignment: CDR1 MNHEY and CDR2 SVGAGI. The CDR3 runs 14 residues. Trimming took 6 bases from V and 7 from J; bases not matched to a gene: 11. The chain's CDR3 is CASRRDSQIYEAFF. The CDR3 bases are TGTGCCAGCAGACGGGACAGCCAAATTTATGAAGCTTTCTTT.

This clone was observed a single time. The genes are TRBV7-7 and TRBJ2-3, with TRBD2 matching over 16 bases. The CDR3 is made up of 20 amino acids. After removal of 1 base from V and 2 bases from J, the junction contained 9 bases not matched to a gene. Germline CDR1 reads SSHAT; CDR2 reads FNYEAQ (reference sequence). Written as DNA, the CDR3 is TGTGCCAGCAGCTTAGGGGGACTAGCGGGAGGGCCTGGGGACACAGATACGCAGTATTTT. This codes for CASSLGGLAGGPGDTDTQYF.

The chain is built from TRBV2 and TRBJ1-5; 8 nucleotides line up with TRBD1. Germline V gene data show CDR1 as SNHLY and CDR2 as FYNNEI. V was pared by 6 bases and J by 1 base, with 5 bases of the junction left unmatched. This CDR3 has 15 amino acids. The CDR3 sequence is CASRRDRKSNQPQHF. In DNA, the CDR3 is TGTGCCAGCAGGCGGGACAGGAAAAGCAATCAGCCCCAGCATTTT.

The CDR3 DNA follows: TGTGCCAGCAGCCGTAGCGGGGGAACCTACAATGAGCAGTTCTTC. Its translation: CASSRSGGTYNEQFF. This chain uses TRBV7-2 with TRBJ2-1, with 9 bases lining up with TRBD2. From germline, CDR1 is SGHTA and CDR2 FQGNSA. Germline trimming cut 5 bases from V and 2 bases from J; bases unmatched to any gene: 4. This CDR3 region has 15 residues.

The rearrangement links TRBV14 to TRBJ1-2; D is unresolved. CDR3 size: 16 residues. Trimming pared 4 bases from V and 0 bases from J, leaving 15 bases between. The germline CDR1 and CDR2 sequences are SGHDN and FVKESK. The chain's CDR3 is CASSPRVGSTNYGYTF. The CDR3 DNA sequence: TGTGCCAGCAGCCCCAGAGTTGGGAGTACTAACTATGGCTACACCTTC.

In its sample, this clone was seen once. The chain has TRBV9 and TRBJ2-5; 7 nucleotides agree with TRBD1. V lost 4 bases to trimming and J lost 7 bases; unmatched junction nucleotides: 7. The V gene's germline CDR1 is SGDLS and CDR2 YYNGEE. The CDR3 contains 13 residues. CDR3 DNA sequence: TGTGCCAGCAGCCCAACAGGGGAAGGGACCCAGTACTTC. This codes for CASSPTGEGTQYF.

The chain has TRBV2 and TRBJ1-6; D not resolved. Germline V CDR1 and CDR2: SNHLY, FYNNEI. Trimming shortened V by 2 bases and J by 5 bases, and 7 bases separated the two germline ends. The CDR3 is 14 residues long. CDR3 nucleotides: TGTGCCAGCAGTGAACTCGCTAATAATTCACCCCTCCACTTT. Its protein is CASSELANNSPLHF. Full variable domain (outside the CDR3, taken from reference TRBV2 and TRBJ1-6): EPEVTQTPSHQVTQMGQEVILRCVPISNHLYFYWYRQILGQKVEFLVSFYNNEISEKSEIFDDQFSVERPDGSNFTLKIRSTKLEDSAMYFCASSELANNSPLHFGNGTRLTVT.

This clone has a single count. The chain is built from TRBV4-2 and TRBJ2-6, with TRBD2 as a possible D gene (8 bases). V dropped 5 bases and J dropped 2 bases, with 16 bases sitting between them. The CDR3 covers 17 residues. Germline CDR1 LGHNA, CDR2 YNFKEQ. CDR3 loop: CASSLGGGTAGANVLTF. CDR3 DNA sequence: TGTGCCAGCAGCTTGGGCGGGGGGACAGCTGGGGCCAACGTCCTGACTTTC.

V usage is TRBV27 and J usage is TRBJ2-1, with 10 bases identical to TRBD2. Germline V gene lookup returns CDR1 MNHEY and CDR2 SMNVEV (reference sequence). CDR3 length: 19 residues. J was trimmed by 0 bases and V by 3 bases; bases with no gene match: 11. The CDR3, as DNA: TGTGCCAGCAGTTTTCGAGGACTAGCGGCGTCGAGCTCCTACAATGAGCAGTTCTTC. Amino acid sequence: CASSFRGLAASSSYNEQFF.

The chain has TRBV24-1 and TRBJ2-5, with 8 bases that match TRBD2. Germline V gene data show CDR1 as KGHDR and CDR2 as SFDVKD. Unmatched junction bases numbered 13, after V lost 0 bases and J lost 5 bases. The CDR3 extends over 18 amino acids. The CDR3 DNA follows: TGTGCCACCAGTGATTTGCAGCTCCTCCAGCGGGAGACGGAGACCCAGTACTTC. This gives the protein CATSDLQLLQRETETQYF.

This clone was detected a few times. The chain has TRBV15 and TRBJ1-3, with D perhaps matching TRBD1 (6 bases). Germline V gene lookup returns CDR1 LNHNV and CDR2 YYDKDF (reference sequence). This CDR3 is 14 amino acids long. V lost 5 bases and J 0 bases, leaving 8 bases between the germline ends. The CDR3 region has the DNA TGTGCCACCAGCCGGGACACCTCTGGAAACACCATATATTTT. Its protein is CATSRDTSGNTIYF.

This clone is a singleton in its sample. CDR3 bases: TGCGCCAGCAGCTCACAAGGGGGCACTGAAGCTTTCTTT. Translated: CASSSQGGTEAFF. The chain recombines TRBV5-1 with TRBJ1-1, with D possibly matching TRBD1 (6 bases). Trimming removed 3 bases from V and 4 bases from J, with 10 bases in between. CDR1 is SGHRS, CDR2 YFSETQ, per germline. The CDR3 has 13 residues.

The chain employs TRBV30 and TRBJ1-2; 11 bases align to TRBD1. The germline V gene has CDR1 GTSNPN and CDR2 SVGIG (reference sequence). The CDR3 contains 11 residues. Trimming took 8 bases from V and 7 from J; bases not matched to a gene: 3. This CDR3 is CASGQGAGYTF. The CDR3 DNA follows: TGTGCCAGCGGACAGGGGGCTGGCTACACCTTC.

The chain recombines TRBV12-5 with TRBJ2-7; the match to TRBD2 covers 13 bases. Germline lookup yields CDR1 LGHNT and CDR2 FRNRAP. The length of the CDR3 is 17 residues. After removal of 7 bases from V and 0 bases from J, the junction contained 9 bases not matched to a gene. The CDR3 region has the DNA TGTGCTAGTGCCGACGGACTAGCGGGAGTTCTCTCCTACGAGCAGTACTTC. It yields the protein CASADGLAGVLSYEQYF.

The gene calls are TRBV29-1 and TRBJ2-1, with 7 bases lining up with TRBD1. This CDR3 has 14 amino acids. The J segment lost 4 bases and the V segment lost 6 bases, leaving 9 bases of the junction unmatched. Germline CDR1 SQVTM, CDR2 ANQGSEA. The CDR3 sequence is CSVDPGQRYNEQFF. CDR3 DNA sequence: TGCAGCGTGGATCCGGGACAGCGGTACAATGAGCAGTTCTTC.